This T cell receptor beta chain was profiled in a study of blood T cell repertoires in COVID-19. Study in general: The origin of the acute and convalescent COVID-19 samples was the United States, Italy and Spain.

Per the study methods: Quantification of nucleated cells was approximated via reference gene primer amplification. Repertoires were generated with immunoSEQ multiplex PCR, while TCRdb's copy carries only in-frame clones and drops some. D and trimming were read from the DNA, whereas the V and J calls and clone size are those reported in that table. The data hold fewer than 200,000 clones, with roughly nine tenths observed a single time. Those enrolled, adults aged roughly 18 to 89 years, came from about two dozen US areas. The sequencing input was PBMCs or T cells enriched from blood (not recorded which). The TCR originated in a human donor with acute COVID-19. The donor label of this sample is uncertain.

CDR3 sequence: CASSLYLAGQQFF. The CDR3, as DNA: TGTGCCAGCAGTTTATATCTAGCGGGGCAGCAGTTCTTC. This sequence joins TRBV27 and TRBJ2-1, with 9 positions matching TRBD2. Per the germline V gene, CDR1 is MNHEY and CDR2 is SMNVEV (reference sequence). Germline trimming cut 1 base from V and 11 bases from J; bases unmatched to any gene: 3. The length of the CDR3 is 13 residues.